Listed below are T cell receptor beta chains from one sample, sequenced in a study of lymphopenia after photon versus proton radiotherapy. Sequenced by immunoSEQ multiplex PCR; TCRdb stores in-frame clones only, minus some. The repertoire holds tens of thousands of clones, 80% to 90% seen once, with roughly a tenth in the top ten. The source material was peripheral blood, sampled from a patient treated with proton-based radiotherapy. These receptors all stem from an older man with esophageal cancer. Both conserved end residues are part of each CDR3.

V gene,J gene,CDR3 protein
TRBV7-6,TRBJ1-6,CASSFDPPGQGGSPLHF
TRBV2,TRBJ2-7,CASSVGGRSPIF
TRBV18,TRBJ2-7,CASSPRGGVLSYEQYF
TRBV5-6,TRBJ1-5,CASSRNPGDQPQHF
TRBV4-3,TRBJ2-3,CASSQDMGAGTDTQYF
TRBV6-6,TRBJ2-3,CASSSSTDTQYF
TRBV11-3,TRBJ2-7,CASSLGASPYEQYF
TRBV5-1,TRBJ2-7,CASSLVDPYEQYF
TRBV7-6,TRBJ2-7,CASGYSGDHYEQYF
TRBV29-1,TRBJ2-5,CSVVLTGVETQYF
TRBV10-3,TRBJ2-2,CAISESRQGAGELFF
TRBV5-1,TRBJ1-4,CASSFEGNEKLFF
TRBV28,TRBJ1-5,CASVQGDDSNQPQHF
TRBV18,TRBJ2-4,CASSVSPVGVGNIQYF
TRBV25-1,TRBJ2-7,CASSVSLTGSYEQYF
TRBV6-5,TRBJ2-3,CASSPTGIGADTQYF
TRBV6-7,TRBJ2-3,CASSPSDTDTQYF
TRBV7-2,TRBJ2-5,CASSLLAAIPAGAQYF
TRBV10-3,TRBJ1-1,CAISESQNGAFF
TRBV4-1,TRBJ1-5,CASSQGTQYNQPQHF
TRBV6-5,TRBJ2-3,CASRTGHSTDTQYF
TRBV4-3,TRBJ2-7,CASSSGRGVIYEQYF
TRBV5-6,TRBJ2-7,CASSKTGGTYEQYF
TRBV5-1,TRBJ2-1,CASSRQGTSGPYNEQFF
TRBV7-2,TRBJ1-1,CASSLAAGGWAFF
TRBV7-8,TRBJ2-7,CASSLARLSYEQYF
TRBV19,TRBJ2-7,CASSKRGASYEQYF
TRBV11-1,TRBJ1-6,CASSAGQGDSPLHF
TRBV5-1,TRBJ2-5,CASSTGQPGETQYF
TRBV5-4,TRBJ2-1,CASSARDTYNEQFF
TRBV18,TRBJ1-2,CASSHRGPADYGYTF
TRBV19,TRBJ1-2,CASNTYRGQGNDYGYTF
TRBV7-9,TRBJ1-2,CASSPPGEHKNYGYTF
TRBV5-1,-,CASSFGGSYEQYF
TRBV27,TRBJ1-1,CASSLSSQVREAFF
TRBV5-1,TRBJ2-2,CASSLSLVGPTGELFF
TRBV7-2,TRBJ1-2,CASSPRGQDYGYTF
TRBV5-1,TRBJ2-7,CASSPYPGPGEDEQYF
TRBV7-9,TRBJ2-7,CASSPLVAGQEQYF
TRBV5-1,TRBJ2-1,CASSSTGTASSSPYNEQFF
TRBV7-2,TRBJ1-2,CASSPGTTNNGYTF
TRBV5-6,TRBJ1-6,CASRRGMNSPLHF
TRBV5-1,TRBJ2-2,CASAEPSSAGELFF